This T cell receptor (beta chain) was documented in a study of PD-1 blockade in classical Hodgkin lymphoma. About this clone: Its antigen is currently unknown.

The germline V gene has CDR1 ENHRY and CDR2 SYGVKD. Between the trimmed V and J ends, which lost 5 bases and 0 bases, there was a span of 4 bases. The length of the CDR3 is 12 residues. Using immunoSEQ multiplex PCR, the repertoire was profiled, and TCRdb retains in-frame clones only, with some absent. The data contain 10,000 or so clones, about 70% of them singletons. The patients all showed relapse after autologous stem cell transplantation, while their brentuximab vedotin exposure varied. Whole-study results and caveats: Exclusion applied to patients who initiated nivolumab less than 1 year following ASCT. Baseline diversity in complete responders resembled that of newly diagnosed patients. TCR diversity in CD4+, not CD8+, cells rose significantly by C4D1.

The source of this sequence is a human donor with classical Hodgkin lymphoma. Material: peripheral blood mononuclear cells (PBMCs), obtained at baseline. The rearrangement joins TRBV10-3 to TRBJ2-5, with D unresolved. The CDR3 nucleotides are TGTGCCATCAGTCGGGACCAAGAGACCCAGTACTTC. Encoded protein: CAISRDQETQYF.